The present entry profiles one T cell receptor (beta chain) with its context. What it binds is unknown. This specimen comes from a study of T cell responses to AZD1222 COVID-19 vaccine. V was shortened by 7 bases and J by 0 bases, with 10 bases between the two germline ends. Germline CDR1 MNHEY, CDR2 SVGAGI. This CDR3 has 14 residues. Study-wide results and limits: Repertoires were obtained only post-peak T cell response.

Sequencing was performed with immunoSEQ multiplex PCR; in TCRdb, only in-frame clones are kept and a portion is missing. The table lists 90,000 to 150,000 clones, around 90% of them singletons. The sequence came from an adult in good health. The chain carries TRBV6-5 and TRBJ1-5; possible D gene TRBD1, 5 bases. This sample comprised peripheral blood, obtained on day 0 of AZD1222 vaccination. This CDR3 reads CASMGRSSNQPQHF. The CDR3 DNA reads TGTGCCAGCATGGGACGATCTAGCAATCAGCCCCAGCATTTT.